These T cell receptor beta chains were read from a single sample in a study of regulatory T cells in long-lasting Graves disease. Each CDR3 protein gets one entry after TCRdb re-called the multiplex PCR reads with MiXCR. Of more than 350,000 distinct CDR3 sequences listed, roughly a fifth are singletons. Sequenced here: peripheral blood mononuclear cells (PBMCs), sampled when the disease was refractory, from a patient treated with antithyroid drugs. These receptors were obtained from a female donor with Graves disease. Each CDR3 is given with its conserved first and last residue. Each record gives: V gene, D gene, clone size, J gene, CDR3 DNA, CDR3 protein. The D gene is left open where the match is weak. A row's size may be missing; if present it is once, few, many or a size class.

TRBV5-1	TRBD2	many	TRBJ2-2	TGCGCCAGCAGCTTCTTAGCGGGAGAGGCCGGGGAGCTGTTTTTT	CASSFLAGEAGELFF
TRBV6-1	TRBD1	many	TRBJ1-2	TGTGCCAGCAGTGACTTTCCGGGACAGGGGGCTTCCATCTATGGCTACACCTTC	CASSDFPGQGASIYGYTF
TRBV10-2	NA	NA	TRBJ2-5	TGCGCCAGCGGACAGACCCCAGAGACCCAGTACTTC	CASGQTPETQYF
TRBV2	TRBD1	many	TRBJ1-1	TGTGCCAGCAGTTGGGACAGGGACTACACTGAAGCTTTCTTT	CASSWDRDYTEAFF
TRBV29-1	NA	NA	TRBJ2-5	TGCAGCGTGCAGCAAGAGACCCAGTACTTC	CSVQQETQYF
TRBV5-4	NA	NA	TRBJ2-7	TGTGCCAGCAGCCAGGGATGGAAGGACGAGCAGTACTTC	CASSQGWKDEQYF
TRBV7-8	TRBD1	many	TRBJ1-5	TGTGCCAGCAGTTTCGGGGTAGGGGGCTGGGAGCCCCAGCATTTT	CASSFGVGGWEPQHF
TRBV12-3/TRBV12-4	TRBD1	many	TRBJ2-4	TGTGCCAGCACGGGACAGGGAGAAGTGGCCAAAAACATTCAGTACTTC	CASTGQGEVAKNIQYF
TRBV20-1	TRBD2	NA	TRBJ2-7	TGCAGTGCTAGCTTCCCCGGGGTAGCGGGAGCCTACGAGCAGTACTTC	CSASFPGVAGAYEQYF
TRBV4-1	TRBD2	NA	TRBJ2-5	TGCGCCAGCAGCCAAGGTGGGGAGGGGTACCAAGAGACCCAGTACTTC	CASSQGGEGYQETQYF
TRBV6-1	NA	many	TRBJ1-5	TGTGCCAGCATCCCGGGGGGTAATAGCAATCAGCCCCAGCATTTT	CASIPGGNSNQPQHF
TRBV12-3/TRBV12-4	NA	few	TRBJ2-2	TGTGCCAGCACCCCAATCAGGTTCGGGGAGCTGTTTTTT	CASTPIRFGELFF
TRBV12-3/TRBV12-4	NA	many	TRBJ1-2	TGTGCCAGCAGTCGGGCCCGAGGGGACTATGGCTACACCTTC	CASSRARGDYGYTF
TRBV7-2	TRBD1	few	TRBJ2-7	TGTGCCAGCAGCCCAGGACAGGGTAGTATGTGGTACTTC	CASSPGQGSMWYF
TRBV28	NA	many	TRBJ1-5	TGTGCCAGCAGTTTGTTAGGGGTTTATAGCAATCAGCCCCAGCATTTT	CASSLLGVYSNQPQHF
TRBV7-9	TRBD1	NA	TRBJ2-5	TGTGCCAGCAGCCATCCGGCCGGGACAGAAGAGACCCAGTACTTC	CASSHPAGTEETQYF
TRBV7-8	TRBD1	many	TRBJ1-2	TGTGCCAGCAGCCCCCAGGGGGCAGGCGACTATGGCTACACCTTC	CASSPQGAGDYGYTF
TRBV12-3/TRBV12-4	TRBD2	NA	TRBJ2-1	TGTGCCAGCAGTCTAACCTACAGACTAGCGGGTAGCTCCTACAATGAGCAGTTCTTC	CASSLTYRLAGSSYNEQFF
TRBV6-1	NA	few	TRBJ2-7	TGTGCCGGCGGCAGGGCGTACGAGCAGTACTTC	CAGGRAYEQYF
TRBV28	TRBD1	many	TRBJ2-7	TGTGCCAGCAGCTTACAGGGGACCCCCTACGAGCAGTACTTC	CASSLQGTPYEQYF
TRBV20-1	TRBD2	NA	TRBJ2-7	TGCAGTGCTAGAGATCCAGCGGGGGGCTACGAGCAGTACTTC	CSARDPAGGYEQYF
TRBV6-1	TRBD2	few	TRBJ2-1	TGTGCCAGCAGTCGATTAGCGGGAGAAGGCCGCAATGAGCAGTTCTTC	CASSRLAGEGRNEQFF
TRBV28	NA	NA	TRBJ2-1	TGTGCCAGCAAGACCTCCCTGGACCTAGCGCTACTCAATGAGCAGTTCTTC	CASKTSLDLALLNEQFF
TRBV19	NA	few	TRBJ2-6	TGTGCCAGTAGTATAGTAGTTGGGGGGCCAGGGGCCAACGTCCTGACTTTC	CASSIVVGGPGANVLTF
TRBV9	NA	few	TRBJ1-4	TGTGCCAGCAGCGGAATCCCGGAGAATGAAAAACTGTTTTTT	CASSGIPENEKLFF
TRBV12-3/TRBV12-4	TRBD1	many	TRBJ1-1	TGTGCCAGTTGGGGACAGGGTCGAGCTTTCTTT	CASWGQGRAFF
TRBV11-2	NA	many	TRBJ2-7	TGTGCCAGCAGCTTAGGAGGGGTCTGGGACGAGCAGTACTTC	CASSLGGVWDEQYF
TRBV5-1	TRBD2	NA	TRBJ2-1	TGTGCCAGCAGCGCCCGGACTAGAGCCTACAATGAGCAGTTCTTC	CASSARTRAYNEQFF
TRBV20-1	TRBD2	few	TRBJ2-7	TGCAGTGCGGGGACTAGCGGGATGTACGAGCAGTACTTC	CSAGTSGMYEQYF
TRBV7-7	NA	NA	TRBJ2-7	TGTGCCAGCAGCCGGGGCGGCGCTGCGGCGTCCGAGCAGTACTTC	CASSRGGAAASEQYF
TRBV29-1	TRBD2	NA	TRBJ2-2	TGCAGCGTTGAAGACCCACGGCGGGAGGGGGGGACCGGGGAGCTGTTTTTT	CSVEDPRREGGTGELFF
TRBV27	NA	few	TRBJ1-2	TGTGCCAGCTTGAGTGATTATGGCTACACCTTC	CASLSDYGYTF
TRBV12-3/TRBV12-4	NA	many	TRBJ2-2	TGTGCCAGCAGTTTTTTAATGCGGGGTACCGGGGAGCTGTTTTTT	CASSFLMRGTGELFF
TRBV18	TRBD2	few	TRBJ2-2	TGTGCCAGCTCACCAAGAGGCGGGAGGGACACCGGGGAGCTGTTTTTT	CASSPRGGRDTGELFF
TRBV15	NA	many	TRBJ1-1	TGTGCCACCACCGAGACAGGGAACACTGAAGCTTTCTTT	CATTETGNTEAFF
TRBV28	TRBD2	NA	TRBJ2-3	TGTGCCAGCAGTCTCCCGGGACTAGCGGAGAGCACAGATACGCAGTATTTT	CASSLPGLAESTDTQYF
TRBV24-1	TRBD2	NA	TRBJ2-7	TGTGCCACCAGTCCGGGACTAGCGGGAGTGGGAGAGACCTACGAGCAGTACTTC	CATSPGLAGVGETYEQYF
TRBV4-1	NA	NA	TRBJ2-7	TGCGCCAGCAGCCAAGTACAACAGACCTACGAGCAGTACTTC	CASSQVQQTYEQYF